One sample yielded the 9 T cell receptor beta chains listed below, sequenced in a study of T cell changes during pregnancy in multiple sclerosis. Some clones are missing from TCRdb's copy, which holds only in-frame ones; the method was immunoSEQ multiplex PCR. The sample has 32,000 or so clones, approximately 90% seen once. The sequencing here drew on CD8+ T cells from peripheral blood mononuclear cells, taken in the first trimester of pregnancy. These receptors came from a female donor with multiple sclerosis, enrolled in a pregnancy study.

The chain couples TRBV27 to TRBJ2-3; 14 positions agree with TRBD2. With 8 bases clipped from V and 6 bases from J, the junction kept 10 bases outside the gene matches. The CDR3 extends over 16 amino acids. CDR1 MNHEY and CDR2 SMNVEV come from the germline V gene (reference sequence). CDR3 bases: TGTGCCAGCGCCCTCCACGGGACTAGCGGGAGTGATACGCAGTATTTT. Its translation is CASALHGTSGSDTQYF.

This sequence joins TRBV7-2 and TRBJ2-7; D possibly corresponds to TRBD2 (6 bases). The V gene's germline CDR1 is SGHTA and CDR2 FQGNSA. The CDR3 extends over 15 amino acids. V lost 3 bases, J lost 4 bases, and 16 bases lay in between. CDR3 in amino acids: CASSFFAGLLYEQYF. CDR3 DNA: TGTGCCAGCAGCTTCTTTGCGGGATTGCTATACGAGCAGTACTTC.

The chain recombines TRBV4-1 with TRBJ2-1; 13 bases line up with TRBD2. This CDR3 contains 15 residues. Germline V lookup: CDR1 MGHRA, CDR2 YSYEKL. V shed 1 base, J shed 8 bases, and the junction held 2 bases outside the gene matches. As DNA, the CDR3 is TGCGCCAGCAGCCAAGGGACTAGCGGGAGCTATGAGCAGTTCTTC. The encoded protein is CASSQGTSGSYEQFF.

For the CDR3, the DNA is TGTGCCAGCAGTGAAATTGGGGACAGGGAGACCCAGTACTTC. This encodes CASSEIGDRETQYF. The J gene is TRBJ2-5, the V gene TRBV6-1, with TRBD1 matching over 8 bases. The CDR3 sequence is 14 residues long. Germline lookup yields CDR1 MNHNS and CDR2 SASEGT. The V gene end was trimmed by 2 bases and the J gene end by 5 bases; junction bases not matched to a gene: 4.

In this sample, this clone turned up many times. The CDR3 DNA sequence: TGTGCCAGCAGCGATGAGACCTCTTGGGGACAGGGGGCTGAAGCTTTCTTT. This gives the protein CASSDETSWGQGAEAFF. The chain carries TRBV9 and TRBJ1-1, with 11 bases identical to TRBD1. The CDR3 loop spans 17 amino acids. Germline loops: CDR1 SGDLS, CDR2 YYNGEE. J was trimmed by 6 bases and V by 3 bases; bases with no gene match: 13. The variable domain in full, with the rest retrieved from reference TRBV9 and TRBJ1-1, is DSGVTQTPKHLITATGQRVTLRCSPRSGDLSVYWYQQSLDQGLQFLIQYYNGEERAKGNILERFSAQQFPDLHSELNLSSLELGDSALYFCASSDETSWGQGAEAFFGQGTRLTVV.

In this sample, this clone turned up once. The chain links TRBV27 to TRBJ2-7; maybe TRBD1 (6 bases). The CDR3 runs to 13 residues. CDR1 and CDR2 (germline): MNHEY, SMNVEV (reference sequence). Trimming stripped 8 bases from V and 4 bases from J, with 15 bases between. CDR3 coding DNA: TGTGCCAGCCGAACGACAGGTGGATACGAGCAGTACTTC. Encoded protein: CASRTTGGYEQYF.

The chain couples TRBV7-9 to TRBJ2-1; D is unresolved. This CDR3 comprises 13 residues. V gave up 0 bases and J gave up 5 bases, with 5 bases separating them. Germline lookup yields CDR1 SEHNR and CDR2 FQNEAQ (reference sequence). The CDR3 DNA sequence: TGTGCCAGCAGCTTAGCGTCCGACAATGAGCAGTTCTTC. Translating it yields CASSLASDNEQFF.

This sequence joins TRBV28 and TRBJ2-7; D is possibly TRBD2 (5 bases). The length of the CDR3 is 15 residues. The V end lost 1 base, the J end lost 4 bases, and 14 bases lay between the germline ends. Germline-derived CDR1 and CDR2 are MDHEN and SYDVKM. CDR3 in amino acids: CASSLLLVPLYEQYF. The CDR3 region has the DNA TGTGCCAGCAGTTTATTACTAGTCCCTTTATACGAGCAGTACTTC.

The CDR3 loop is CASRILAVYTEAFF. CDR3 sequence (DNA): TGTGCCAGCAGGATCTTGGCGGTATACACTGAAGCTTTCTTT. V gene TRBV6-5 combines with J gene TRBJ1-1; no firm D call. The V end was cut by 6 bases, the J end by 3 bases, with 14 bases between. CDR1 is MNHEY, CDR2 SVGAGI, per germline. The CDR3 totals 14 residues.